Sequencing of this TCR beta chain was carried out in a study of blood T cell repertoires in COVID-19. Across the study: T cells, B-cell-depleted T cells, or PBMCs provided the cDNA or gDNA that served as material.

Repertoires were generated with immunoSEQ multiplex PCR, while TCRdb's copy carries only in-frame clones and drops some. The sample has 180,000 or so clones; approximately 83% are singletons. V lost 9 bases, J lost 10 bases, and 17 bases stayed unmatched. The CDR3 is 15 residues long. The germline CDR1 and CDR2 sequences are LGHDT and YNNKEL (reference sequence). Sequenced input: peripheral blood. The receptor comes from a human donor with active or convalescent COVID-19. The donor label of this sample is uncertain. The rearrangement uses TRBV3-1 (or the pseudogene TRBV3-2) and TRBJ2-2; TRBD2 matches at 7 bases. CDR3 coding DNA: TGTGCCAGTCATAACCAAGAAGCGGGGTATTTGGAGCTGTTTTTT. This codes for CASHNQEAGYLELFF.